The 4 T cell receptor beta chains below were found in one sample sequenced in a study of cytomegalovirus exposure and HLA in healthy donors. Repertoires were generated with immunoSEQ multiplex PCR, while TCRdb's copy carries only in-frame clones and drops some. The sample contains about 160,000 clones, under 90% of which appear only once. Sequenced material: PBMCs. These receptors all stem from a young man in good health and CMV-seropositive.

The chain carries TRBV5-6 and TRBJ2-7; unclear D gene. The V and J ends lost 0 bases and 3 bases respectively, with 13 bases between them. The CDR3 runs to 15 residues. CDR1 SGHDT and CDR2 YYEEEE come from the germline V gene. In DNA, the CDR3 is TGTGCCAGCAGCTTGGTGGGCCTTCAGCTCTACGAGCAGTACTTC. Its translation is CASSLVGLQLYEQYF.

The genes are TRBV6-1 and TRBJ2-3; possibly TRBD2 for D (6 bases). Looked up from germline, CDR1 is MNHNS and CDR2 is SASEGT. The germline V and J ends were trimmed by 0 bases and 8 bases, with 15 bases remaining between them. This CDR3 is built from 15 residues. The CDR3 DNA follows: TGTGCCAGCAGTGAAGCGCGGGGAGCGTTGCGTACGCAGTATTTT. Translated: CASSEARGALRTQYF.

In nucleotides, the CDR3 is TGTGCCAGCAGCGGAACGACGGGGGAGGGCACAGATACGCAGTATTTT. It specifies CASSGTTGEGTDTQYF. The J gene is TRBJ2-3, the V gene TRBV5-4; D may be TRBD2 (6 bases). There are 16 residues in the CDR3. V gave up 4 bases and J gave up 1 base, with 16 bases separating them. Germline V gene data show CDR1 as SGHNT and CDR2 as YYREEE (reference sequence).

V is TRBV19 and J is TRBJ1-1; D might be TRBD1 (5 bases). V gave up 11 bases and J gave up 4 bases, with 17 bases separating them. Germline V gives CDR1 LNHDA, CDR2 SQIVND (reference sequence). The CDR3 sequence is 13 residues long. CDR3 in amino acids: CASKDGRGTEAFF. In nucleotides, the CDR3 is TGTGCCTCAAAGGACGGGAGGGGCACTGAAGCTTTCTTT.